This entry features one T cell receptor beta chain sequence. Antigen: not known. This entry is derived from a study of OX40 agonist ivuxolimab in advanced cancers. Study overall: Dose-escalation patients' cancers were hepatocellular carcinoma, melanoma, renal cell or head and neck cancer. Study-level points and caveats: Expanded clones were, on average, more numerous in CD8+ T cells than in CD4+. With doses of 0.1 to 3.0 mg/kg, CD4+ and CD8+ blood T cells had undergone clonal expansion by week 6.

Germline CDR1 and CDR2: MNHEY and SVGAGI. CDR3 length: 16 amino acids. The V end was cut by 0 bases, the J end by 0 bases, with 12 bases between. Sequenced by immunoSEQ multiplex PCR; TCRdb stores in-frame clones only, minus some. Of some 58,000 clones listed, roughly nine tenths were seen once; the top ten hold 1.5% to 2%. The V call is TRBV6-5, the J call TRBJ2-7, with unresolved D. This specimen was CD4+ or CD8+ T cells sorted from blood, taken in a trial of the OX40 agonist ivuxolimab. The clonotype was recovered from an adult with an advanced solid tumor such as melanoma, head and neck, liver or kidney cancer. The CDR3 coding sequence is TGTGCCAGCAGTTACTCCTGGCTCTCACGCTCCTACGAGCAGTACTTC. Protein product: CASSYSWLSRSYEQYF.